This T cell receptor beta chain was identified in a study of blood T cell repertoires in COVID-19. Overall study context: PBMCs, B-cell-depleted T cells, or T cells provided the cDNA or gDNA that made up the material.

CDR1 and CDR2 (germline): LNHNV, YYDKDF (reference sequence). V was pared by 5 bases and J by 6 bases, with 15 bases of the junction left unmatched. CDR3 length equals 16 residues. In the original workflow: Nucleated cell counts were estimated from reference gene primer amplification. Sequencing used immunoSEQ multiplex PCR; TCRdb keeps in-frame clones, though not all of them. The DNA gave D and trimming, while V, J and clone size come from that table. Of 200,000 to 250,000 clones in the sample, about 85% were seen once. This TCR was sampled from a young woman who had recovered from COVID-19. Material for sequencing was peripheral blood. The chain recombines TRBV15 with TRBJ2-7, with TRBD2 matching over 8 bases. CDR3 sequence (DNA): TGTGCCACCAGCCCGGAAGCAGGACTAGCCGCGTTCGAGCAGTACTTC. Its translation is CATSPEAGLAAFEQYF.